This paragraph reports one TCR beta chain. Its specificity is unknown. This sample is drawn from a study of identical twins. MiXCR was run by TCRdb on the 5' RACE reads, yielding one entry per CDR3 protein. Among some 500,000 distinct CDR3 sequences listed, about 14% were seen once. V shed 5 bases, J shed 4 bases, and the junction held 8 bases outside the gene matches. The CDR3 contains 18 residues. Germline V gene sequence: CDR1 MNHEY, CDR2 SMNVEV (reference sequence). Study results and limitations: Monozygotic twin pairs showed more out-of-frame TCR alpha sharing than models estimated.

The same data also contributed to another study, on yellow fever vaccine responses in identical twins.

The sample taken for sequencing was CD4+ T cells sorted from blood. The chain carries TRBV27 and TRBJ2-1; 16 bases agree with TRBD2. The TCR was taken from a woman aged 18-29 years in good health. The CDR3 coding sequence is TGTGCCAGCAGTCCAGGGACTAGCGGGGGGGCCCGGTACAATGAGCAGTTCTTC. Translated, it gives CASSPGTSGGARYNEQFF.